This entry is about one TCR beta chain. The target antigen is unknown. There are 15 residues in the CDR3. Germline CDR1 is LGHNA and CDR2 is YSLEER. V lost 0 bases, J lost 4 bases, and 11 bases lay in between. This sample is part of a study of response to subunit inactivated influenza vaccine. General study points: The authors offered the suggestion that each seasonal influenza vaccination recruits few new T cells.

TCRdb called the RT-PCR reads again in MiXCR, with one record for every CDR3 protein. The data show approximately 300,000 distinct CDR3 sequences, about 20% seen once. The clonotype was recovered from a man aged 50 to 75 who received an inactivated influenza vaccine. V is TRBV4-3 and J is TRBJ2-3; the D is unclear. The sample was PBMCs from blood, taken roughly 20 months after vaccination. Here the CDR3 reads CASSQDTDGSDTQYF. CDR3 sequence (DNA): TGCGCCAGCAGCCAAGATACCGACGGTTCAGATACGCAGTATTTT.